The text below deals with one TCR beta chain. The antigen remains undetermined. The sample comes from a study of shared clonotypes between healthy human individuals. For sorted subsets, 200 ng DNA per replicate equaled about 27,000 T cell genomes. Assay: immunoSEQ multiplex PCR; the TCRdb copy retains only in-frame clones and omits some. The repertoire consists of roughly 1,000,000 clones, with about 80% occurring once and the leading ten covering approximately 0.56%. CD4+ cell separation produced CD45RA+ naive and CD45RA-negative memory subsets. Findings of the study overall: Even with large depth, rarefaction showed that sorted-subset sequencing was incomplete.

The receptor's source is a man younger than 30 in good health. Some clones in this sample may be carry-over from other donors' samples. Sequenced: memory CD4+ T cells from PBMCs. As for subset: CD45RA-negative fraction.

The CDR3 DNA reads as TGTGCCAGCAGGAGCAAGAGACAGGGGCCAAACGAGCAGTACTTC. The encoded protein is CASRSKRQGPNEQYF. The V and J genes are TRBV6-1 and TRBJ2-7; the match to TRBD1 covers 8 bases. Germline trimming cut 6 bases from V and 5 bases from J; bases unmatched to any gene: 12. The CDR3 has 15 amino acids. Germline V gene data show CDR1 as MNHNS and CDR2 as SASEGT.